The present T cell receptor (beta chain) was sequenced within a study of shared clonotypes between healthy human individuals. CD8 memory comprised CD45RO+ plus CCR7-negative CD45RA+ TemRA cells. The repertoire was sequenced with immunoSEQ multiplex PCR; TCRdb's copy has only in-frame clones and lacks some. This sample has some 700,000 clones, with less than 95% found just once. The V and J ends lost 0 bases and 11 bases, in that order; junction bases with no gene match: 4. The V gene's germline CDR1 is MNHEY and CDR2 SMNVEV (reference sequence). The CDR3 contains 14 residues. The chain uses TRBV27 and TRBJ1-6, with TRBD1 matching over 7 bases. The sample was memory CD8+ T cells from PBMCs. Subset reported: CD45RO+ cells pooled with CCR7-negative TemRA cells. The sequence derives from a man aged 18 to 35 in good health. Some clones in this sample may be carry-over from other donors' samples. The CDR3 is CASSLSATGTPLHF. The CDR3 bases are TGTGCCAGCAGTTTATCGGCGACAGGGACACCCCTCCACTTT.